Below are 25 T cell receptor beta chains sequenced from a single sample in a study of shared clonotypes between healthy human individuals. Measured with immunoSEQ multiplex PCR; TCRdb has only the in-frame clones, and not every one. Of some 2.3 million clones detected, just over 90% appear once; the ten largest clones hold about 0.39%. The specimen sequenced was naive CD4+ T cells from PBMCs. Indicated subset: CD45RA+ positively selected. Receptors were obtained from a man in his late teens or twenties in good health. Some clones in this sample may be carry-over from other donors' samples.

V gene TRBV6-4 combines with J gene TRBJ1-1; D gene uncertain. The germline V gene has CDR1 MRHNA and CDR2 SNTAGT. The V and J ends lost 4 bases and 0 bases respectively, with 6 bases between them. CDR3 length equals 13 residues. CDR3 amino acids: CASSATVNTEAFF. The CDR3 nucleotides are TGTGCCAGCAGTGCGACGGTGAACACTGAAGCTTTCTTT.

CDR3 DNA sequence: TGTGCCAGCTCACCAGGAGGGGTGAACACTGAAGCTTTCTTT. It specifies CASSPGGVNTEAFF. The chain carries TRBV18 and TRBJ1-1, with TRBD1 as a possible D gene (5 bases). The V gene lost 2 bases and the J gene lost 0 bases, with 7 bases spanning the gap. Germline CDR1 reads KGHSH; CDR2 reads LQKENI. The CDR3 runs to 14 residues.

This chain links TRBV27 with TRBJ2-1, with D perhaps TRBD2 (6 bases). Trimming took off 3 bases at V and 1 base at J, with 10 bases between the two ends. The CDR3 length is 15 residues. Germline assignment: CDR1 MNHEY and CDR2 SMNVEV (reference sequence). The CDR3 is CASSFRGGSYNEQFF. The CDR3 DNA reads as TGTGCCAGCAGTTTTCGAGGAGGGTCCTACAATGAGCAGTTCTTC.

The chain employs TRBV5-1 and TRBJ1-2, with a possible D match to TRBD1 (5 bases). This CDR3 contains 16 residues. Germline loops: CDR1 SGHRS, CDR2 YFSETQ. The germline V and J ends were trimmed by 4 bases and 0 bases, with 16 bases remaining between them. The CDR3 DNA reads as TGCGCCAGCAGCCGAGGGGAGGCTCCAACTAACTATGGCTACACCTTC. It is translated as CASSRGEAPTNYGYTF.

The CDR3 here is CASRGDRSSGNTIYF. CDR3 DNA: TGTGCCAGCAGAGGGGATCGGAGCTCTGGAAACACCATATATTTT. The V call is TRBV25-1, the J call TRBJ1-3; D is possibly TRBD1 (5 bases). The CDR3 sequence is 15 residues long. Trimming removed 6 bases at V and 0 bases at J, with 12 bases between. Germline V gene lookup returns CDR1 MGHDK and CDR2 SYGVNS.

The chain carries TRBV5-4 and TRBJ2-7; no reliable D call. This CDR3 has 15 amino acids. Trimming shortened V by 1 base and J by 2 bases, and 13 bases separated the two germline ends. Germline V gene sequence: CDR1 SGHNT, CDR2 YYREEE (reference sequence). The CDR3 sequence: CASSLKGSSTYEQYF. CDR3 in DNA: TGTGCCAGCAGCTTGAAGGGTAGCAGCACCTACGAGCAGTACTTC. Using reference TRBV5-4 and TRBJ2-7 for the parts outside the CDR3, the full variable domain is ETGVTQSPTHLIKTRGQQVTLRCSSQSGHNTVSWYQQALGQGPQFIFQYYREEENGRGNFPPRFSGLQFPNYSSELNVNALELDDSALYLCASSLKGSSTYEQYFGPGTRLTVT.

This chain connects TRBV4-3 to TRBJ2-2; D gene uncertain. The CDR3 is 16 amino acids. Trimming removed 0 bases at V and 4 bases at J, with 12 bases between. CDR1 LGHNA and CDR2 YSLEER come from the germline V gene. CDR3 DNA: TGCGCCAGCAGCCAAGAACCCCAGAGCTTCACCGGGGAGCTGTTTTTT. Protein: CASSQEPQSFTGELFF.

CDR3 residues: CASSFYLAETLYEQYF. The CDR3 nucleotides are TGTGCCAGCAGTTTCTATCTAGCGGAAACCCTCTACGAGCAGTACTTC. The J gene is TRBJ2-7, the V gene TRBV28; 7 bases map to TRBD2. This CDR3 comprises 16 residues. Germline V gene lookup returns CDR1 MDHEN and CDR2 SYDVKM. The V gene end was trimmed by 3 bases and the J gene end by 3 bases; junction bases not matched to a gene: 11.

V is TRBV6-5 and J is TRBJ1-1; D remains unclear. CDR3 length equals 12 residues. The ends were cut back, 2 bases at V and 6 bases at J, with 7 bases in the middle. Germline V lookup: CDR1 MNHEY, CDR2 SVGAGI. The CDR3 loop is CASSYEGPEAFF. CDR3 bases: TGTGCCAGCAGTTACGAAGGCCCTGAAGCTTTCTTT.

V and J are TRBV7-2 and TRBJ1-1; no clear D. Trimming took off 5 bases at V and 0 bases at J, with 10 bases between the two ends. The CDR3 runs 14 residues. Germline V lookup: CDR1 SGHTA, CDR2 FQGNSA. CDR3: CASSPRALNTEAFF. CDR3 bases: TGTGCCAGCAGCCCCCGGGCACTGAACACTGAAGCTTTCTTT.

Details on this clone: Different DNA sequences within this sample yield the same CDR3. The genes are TRBV19 and TRBJ1-5, with TRBD1 matching over 8 bases. V trimming: 2 bases; J trimming: 2 bases; junction bases outside the gene matches: 5. The CDR3 covers 16 residues. Looked up from germline, CDR1 is LNHDA and CDR2 is SQIVND (reference sequence). CDR3 region: CASSILGQGGNQPQHF. The CDR3 DNA reads TGTGCCAGTAGTATACTAGGACAGGGAGGCAATCAGCCCCAGCATTTT.

The chain recombines TRBV5-1 with TRBJ2-7; TRBD1 matches 9 bases. With V trimmed by 4 bases and J by 4 bases, 24 bases remained unmatched. CDR1 is SGHRS and CDR2 is YFSETQ in the germline V gene. The CDR3 extends over 20 amino acids. CDR3 region: CASSPIIPLFPGQGKYEQYF. The DNA for the CDR3 is TGCGCCAGCAGCCCTATAATTCCCCTCTTTCCCGGACAGGGGAAATACGAGCAGTACTTC.

V and J are TRBV6-1 and TRBJ1-5; D not certain. Between the trimmed V and J ends, which lost 7 bases and 2 bases, there was a span of 6 bases. The CDR3 totals 12 residues. The germline gives CDR1 MNHNS, CDR2 SASEGT. CDR3 coding DNA: TGTGCCAGCACGGTGGGCAATCAGCCCCAGCATTTT. Translating gives CASTVGNQPQHF.

The chain uses TRBV28 and TRBJ2-7; a weak D match, TRBD1 (7 bases). This CDR3 comprises 14 residues. Trimming shortened V by 5 bases and J by 3 bases, and 14 bases separated the two germline ends. Germline V gene lookup returns CDR1 MDHEN and CDR2 SYDVKM. The CDR3 DNA reads as TGTGCCAGCAGTCAGGACAGGAGGGTCTACGAGCAGTACTTC. It encodes CASSQDRRVYEQYF. Filled out from reference TRBV28 and TRBJ2-7, the complete variable domain reads DVKVTQSSRYLVKRTGEKVFLECVQDMDHENMFWYRQDPGLGLRLIYFSYDVKMKEKGDIPEGYSVSREKKERFSLILESASTNQTSMYLCASSQDRRVYEQYFGPGTRLTVT.

Concerning this clone: This sample also contains other DNA sequences that code for the same CDR3. This CDR3 is CASSLVGASYEQYF. The CDR3 DNA reads as TGTGCCAGCAGCTTAGTTGGCGCATCCTACGAGCAGTACTTC. This chain links TRBV7-2 with TRBJ2-7; D gene unclear. V lost 1 base and J lost 1, with 8 bases in between. The germline gives CDR1 SGHTA, CDR2 FQGNSA. CDR3 length equals 14 residues.

The V call is TRBV28, the J call TRBJ2-3; 8 nucleotides agree with TRBD2. Germline V gene data show CDR1 as MDHEN and CDR2 as SYDVKM. CDR3 size: 16 residues. J gave up 2 bases and V 5 bases, and 9 bases lay outside the gene matches. CDR3 amino acids: CASSTGVAGPTDTQYF. CDR3 bases: TGTGCCAGCAGTACCGGAGTAGCGGGACCCACAGATACGCAGTATTTT.

This chain joins TRBV28 and TRBJ2-6; 8 bases align to TRBD1. From germline, CDR1 is MDHEN and CDR2 SYDVKM. The CDR3 totals 16 residues. Losses at the gene ends were 4 bases for V and 2 bases for J; bases not matched to a gene: 4. In DNA, the CDR3 is TGTGCCAGCAGTTCTACGACAGGGGCTGGGGCCAACGTCCTGACTTTC. Translating gives CASSSTTGAGANVLTF.

The rearrangement uses TRBV4-2 and TRBJ2-1; no reliable D call. Trimming stripped 0 bases from V and 0 bases from J, with 12 bases between. The CDR3 length is 17 residues. Looked up from germline, CDR1 is LGHNA and CDR2 is YNFKEQ. The CDR3 DNA follows: TGTGCCAGCAGCCAAGATAGCCGAGCTAGCTCCTACAATGAGCAGTTCTTC. It yields the protein CASSQDSRASSYNEQFF.

CDR3 coding DNA: TGTGCCATCTCGACAGGGTTCGTTCAAGGAGCTTTCTTT. Translated: CAISTGFVQGAFF. The chain employs TRBV28 and TRBJ1-1; 7 bases fit TRBD1. V shed 10 bases, J shed 10 bases, and the junction held 15 bases outside the gene matches. Germline V gives CDR1 MDHEN, CDR2 SYDVKM. The CDR3 is made up of 13 amino acids.

The chain is built from TRBV2 and TRBJ1-4; 8 bases agree with TRBD1. The V gene end was trimmed by 3 bases and the J gene end by 8 bases; junction bases not matched to a gene: 2. Germline-derived CDR1 and CDR2 are SNHLY and FYNNEI. The CDR3 runs to 13 residues. DNA of the CDR3: TGTGCCAGCAGTGACAGGGGGCGGGAAAAACTGTTTTTT. Its translation is CASSDRGREKLFF.

V is TRBV5-1 and J is TRBJ2-7, with 15 bases fitting TRBD2. CDR3 length equals 17 residues. J gave up 2 bases and V 4 bases, and 7 bases lay outside the gene matches. Looked up from germline, CDR1 is SGHRS and CDR2 is YFSETQ. DNA of the CDR3: TGCGCCAGCAGCCATTATTGGACTAGCGGGAGGGCCTACGAGCAGTACTTC. Protein: CASSHYWTSGRAYEQYF.

The rearrangement joins TRBV5-1 to TRBJ2-3; 8 bases fit TRBD2. V lost 3 bases and J lost 0; bases outside the gene matches: 18. From germline, CDR1 is SGHRS and CDR2 YFSETQ. This CDR3 comprises 20 residues. The CDR3 loop reads CASSSGTRPTALTSTDTQYF. In nucleotides, the CDR3 is TGCGCCAGCAGCTCCGGGACTAGGCCCACCGCCTTGACTAGCACAGATACGCAGTATTTT. Drawing the rest from reference TRBV5-1 and TRBJ2-3, the complete variable domain is KAGVTQTPRYLIKTRGQQVTLSCSPISGHRSVSWYQQTPGQGLQFLFEYFSETQRNKGNFPGRFSGRQFSNSRSEMNVSTLELGDSALYLCASSSGTRPTALTSTDTQYFGPGTRLTVL.

This chain joins TRBV29-1 and TRBJ2-2, with D uncertain. Germline-derived CDR1 and CDR2 are SQVTM and ANQGSEA. Trimming removed 4 bases at V and 1 base at J, with 10 bases between. This CDR3 comprises 14 residues. The CDR3 DNA reads TGCAGCGTTGTGCAGCGCCAGAACACCGGGGAGCTGTTTTTT. Protein: CSVVQRQNTGELFF.

This clone was found once. This chain uses TRBV30 with TRBJ1-2, with 7 bases matching TRBD1. CDR1 is GTSNPN, CDR2 SVGIG, per germline (reference sequence). This CDR3 spans 14 amino acids. Trimming at V came to 0 bases and at J to 4 bases, leaving 5 bases not matched to a gene. CDR3 DNA sequence: TGTGCCTGGAGTGTGCAGGGGGGGGTCTATGGCTACACCTTC. Translating it yields CAWSVQGGVYGYTF.

The V gene is TRBV28, the J gene TRBJ2-1, with TRBD2 matching over 8 bases. This CDR3 is 15 amino acids long. With V trimmed by 7 bases and J by 2 bases, 7 bases remained unmatched. CDR1 MDHEN and CDR2 SYDVKM come from the germline V gene. The CDR3 reads CASNSPAGAYNEQFF. The DNA for the CDR3 is TGTGCCAGCAATTCCCCAGCGGGAGCCTACAATGAGCAGTTCTTC. The variable domain in full, completed from reference TRBV28 and TRBJ2-1, reads DVKVTQSSRYLVKRTGEKVFLECVQDMDHENMFWYRQDPGLGLRLIYFSYDVKMKEKGDIPEGYSVSREKKERFSLILESASTNQTSMYLCASNSPAGAYNEQFFGPGTRLTVL.